Shown below are 30 T cell receptor beta chains from a single sample sequenced in a study of T cell responses to AZD1222 COVID-19 vaccine. Libraries were prepared by immunoSEQ multiplex PCR; TCRdb keeps only in-frame clonotypes and omits some of them. The table shows about 120,000 clones, with just over 85% occurring only once. This material consisted of peripheral blood, taken 28 days after the second AZD1222 dose. The receptors shown here come from an adult who received the AZD1222 COVID-19 vaccine.

The CDR3 loop is CASSTPGQDYEQYF. CDR3 nucleotides: TGTGCCAGTAGTACCCCGGGACAGGACTACGAGCAGTACTTC. V and J are TRBV19 and TRBJ2-7, with 8 nucleotides matching TRBD1. V was pared by 4 bases and J by 3 bases, with 5 bases of the junction left unmatched. The CDR3 runs to 14 residues. The germline gives CDR1 LNHDA, CDR2 SQIVND (reference sequence).

The genes are TRBV4-1 and TRBJ1-2; TRBD1 aligns across 8 bases. CDR3 length: 14 residues. Germline CDR1 reads MGHRA; CDR2 reads YSYEKL. Unmatched junction bases numbered 5, after V lost 4 bases and J lost 4 bases. Written as DNA, the CDR3 is TGCGCCAGCAGCCCCGACAGGGGCCGCTATGGCTACACCTTC. Protein: CASSPDRGRYGYTF.

This clone has a single count. The chain combines TRBV27 with TRBJ2-7; 8 positions match TRBD1. The CDR3 is 15 amino acids. V shed 4 bases, J shed 2 bases, and the junction held 7 bases outside the gene matches. Germline values: CDR1 MNHEY, CDR2 SMNVEV (reference sequence). The CDR3 DNA reads TGTGCCAGCAGTTATTGGGGGACAGGAACCTACGAGCAGTACTTC. Encoded protein: CASSYWGTGTYEQYF.

This chain links TRBV18 with TRBJ1-3; the D gene is possibly TRBD1 (5 bases). V dropped 4 bases and J dropped 4 bases, with 17 bases sitting between them. This CDR3 has 16 amino acids. In germline, CDR1 is KGHSH, CDR2 LQKENI. In nucleotides, the CDR3 is TGTGCCAGCTCACGAGAGGACAACGGGAGAGGAAACACCATATATTTT. Translation gives CASSREDNGRGNTIYF.

This clone occurred a few times. The J gene is TRBJ1-1, the V gene TRBV18; a possible D gene is TRBD1 (5 bases). Germline CDR1 is KGHSH and CDR2 is LQKENI. Deletions cut 8 bases from V and 3 bases from J, with 13 bases between. This CDR3 spans 13 amino acids. CDR3 amino acids: CASTPGEDTEAFF. The CDR3 DNA reads TGTGCCAGCACCCCGGGGGAAGACACTGAAGCTTTCTTT.

This chain joins TRBV28 and TRBJ1-2; 8 bases line up with TRBD1. V gave up 7 bases and J gave up 0 bases; unmatched junction bases: 4. Per germline, CDR1 MDHEN and CDR2 SYDVKM. CDR3 size: 14 residues. The CDR3 protein is CASIDRGSNYGYTF. The CDR3 coding sequence is TGTGCCAGCATTGACAGGGGTTCTAACTATGGCTACACCTTC.

The gene calls are TRBV27 and TRBJ2-5, with D possibly matching TRBD1 (5 bases). The length of the CDR3 is 14 residues. Between the trimmed V and J ends, which lost 5 bases and 2 bases, there was a span of 12 bases. CDR1 is MNHEY, CDR2 SMNVEV, per germline (reference sequence). The CDR3 nucleotides read TGTGCCAGCAGTCCCAGGACAAAGCAAGAGACCCAGTACTTC. As protein: CASSPRTKQETQYF.

Written as DNA, the CDR3 is TGTGCCAGCTCACCATGGCCCGGGAAAGAAGCTTTCTTT. It yields the protein CASSPWPGKEAFF. The chain recombines TRBV18 with TRBJ1-1; D is unresolved. This CDR3 spans 13 amino acids. Germline values: CDR1 KGHSH, CDR2 LQKENI. V was trimmed by 2 bases and J by 8 bases, leaving 12 bases between them. The whole variable domain, filled in from reference TRBV18 and TRBJ1-1, reads NAGVMQNPRHLVRRRGQEARLRCSPMKGHSHVYWYRQLPEEGLKFMVYLQKENIIDESGMPKERFSAEFPKEGPSILRIQQVVRGDSAAYFCASSPWPGKEAFFGQGTRLTVV.

The rearrangement links TRBV5-1 to TRBJ2-6, with D maybe TRBD1 (5 bases). The V end was cut by 0 bases, the J end by 2 bases, with 9 bases between. The CDR3 is 16 residues long. The germline gives CDR1 SGHRS, CDR2 YFSETQ. CDR3 sequence (DNA): TGCGCCAGCAGCTTGGAAGGGGTCCCTGGGGCCAACGTCCTGACTTTC. Residues: CASSLEGVPGANVLTF.

This clone was counted at least ten times. The chain combines TRBV7-6 with TRBJ2-5; D is unresolved. This CDR3 is built from 15 residues. Trimming cost V 1 base and J 4 bases, with 13 bases left between them. The germline V gene has CDR1 SGHVS and CDR2 FNYEAQ. Here the CDR3 reads CASSLVSSPRETQYF. Written as DNA, the CDR3 is TGTGCCAGCAGCTTAGTTTCCTCGCCCCGAGAGACCCAGTACTTC.

The gene calls are TRBV7-6 and TRBJ2-7; the D is unclear. Trimming cost V 1 base and J 3 bases, with 7 bases left between them. The germline V gene encodes CDR1 SGHVS and CDR2 FNYEAQ. The CDR3 has 13 residues. The CDR3 region has the DNA TGTGCCAGCAGCTTAGAACTGTACTACGAGCAGTACTTC. This gives the protein CASSLELYYEQYF. Using reference TRBV7-6 and TRBJ2-7 for the parts outside the CDR3, the full variable domain is GAGVSQSPRYKVTKRGQDVALRCDPISGHVSLYWYRQALGQGPEFLTYFNYEAQQDKSGLPNDRFSAERPEGSISTLTIQRTEQRDSAMYRCASSLELYYEQYFGPGTRLTVT.

The V gene is TRBV29-1, the J gene TRBJ1-2; TRBD1 might be the D (6 bases). The germline gives CDR1 SQVTM, CDR2 ANQGSEA. The CDR3 extends over 13 amino acids. V was clipped by 6 bases and J by 6 bases, with 17 bases between them. The CDR3 region has the DNA TGCAGCGTCGCAGACAGGCCTGGGGATGGCTACACCTTC. Translating it yields CSVADRPGDGYTF.

The V and J genes are TRBV7-2 and TRBJ1-5; the match to TRBD1 covers 7 bases. V was clipped by 5 bases and J by 6 bases; unmatched bases: 4. This CDR3 comprises 13 residues. Germline V gene data show CDR1 as SGHTA and CDR2 as FQGNSA. The CDR3 protein is CASSRQGGQPQHF. CDR3 in DNA: TGTGCCAGCAGCCGACAGGGAGGTCAGCCCCAGCATTTT.

The rearrangement links TRBV21-1 to TRBJ1-2; TRBD1, the table's D call, lacks a check against the DNA. TRBV21-1 is shown as a pseudogene. CDR3 length: 20 amino acids. The CDR3 DNA is TGTGCCAGCAGCAAAGGCAACCCGGGACAGGGGTCCGTACAGGACTATGGCTACACCTTC. Its protein is CASSKGNPGQGSVQDYGYTF.

The chain joins TRBV5-5 to TRBJ2-3, with D perhaps being TRBD1 or TRBD2 (5 bases each). V was clipped by 2 bases and J by 2 bases, with 15 bases between them. The germline V gene encodes CDR1 SGHKS and CDR2 YYEKEE (reference sequence). CDR3 length: 16 amino acids. DNA for the CDR3: TGTGCCAGCAGCTTTGTCCGGGGCCAGACCACAGATACGCAGTATTTT. Translation: CASSFVRGQTTDTQYF. The whole variable domain, remainder taken from reference TRBV5-5 and TRBJ2-3, is DAGVTQSPTHLIKTRGQQVTLRCSPISGHKSVSWYQQVLGQGPQFIFQYYEKEERGRGNFPDRFSARQFPNYSSELNVNALLLGDSALYLCASSFVRGQTTDTQYFGPGTRLTVL.

This clone turned up a few times. The rearrangement joins TRBV7-2 to TRBJ1-1; D call uncertain. Germline V gene sequence: CDR1 SGHTA, CDR2 FQGNSA. V lost 3 bases and J lost 0, with 5 bases in between. The CDR3 length is 13 residues. CDR3 in DNA: TGTGCCAGCAGCTTCGACATGAACACTGAAGCTTTCTTT. The encoded protein is CASSFDMNTEAFF.

CDR3 DNA sequence: TGTGCCAGCAGTGTAATATGGGACTCTCGACGCCCACTCCACTTT. Its translation: CASSVIWDSRRPLHF. The V gene is TRBV2, the J gene TRBJ1-6, with D perhaps TRBD1 (5 bases). CDR3 length: 15 residues. Trimming stripped 4 bases from V and 16 bases from J, with 23 bases between. Germline CDR1 SNHLY, CDR2 FYNNEI.

The chain is built from TRBV5-6 and TRBJ1-2; D is possibly TRBD1 (6 bases). The length of the CDR3 is 15 residues. CDR1 SGHDT and CDR2 YYEEEE come from the germline V gene. V was cut by 0 bases and J by 3 bases, with 12 bases left in between. This chain's CDR3 is CASSLDQGSHYGYTF. DNA of the CDR3: TGTGCCAGCAGCTTGGACCAGGGGAGTCACTATGGCTACACCTTC.

The rearrangement uses TRBV29-1 and TRBJ1-2; D unclear. Germline-derived CDR1 and CDR2 are SQVTM and ANQGSEA. V lost 6 bases to trimming and J lost 7 bases, with 15 bases between them. The CDR3 has 12 amino acids. CDR3 DNA sequence: TGCAGCGTAGCCGGACCTACTATTGGCTACACCTTC. Translating it yields CSVAGPTIGYTF.

V usage is TRBV6-5 and J usage is TRBJ2-7; D remains ambiguous. Deletions cut 0 bases from V and 4 bases from J, with 13 bases between. Germline CDR1 and CDR2: MNHEY and SVGAGI. The CDR3 covers 15 residues. CDR3 nucleotide sequence: TGTGCCAGCAGTTACTCAGGTCTTGGAAGGTACGAGCAGTACTTC. This translates into CASSYSGLGRYEQYF.

The V and J genes are TRBV18 and TRBJ1-5; no firm D call. Germline V gene sequence: CDR1 KGHSH, CDR2 LQKENI. The CDR3 loop spans 15 amino acids. V lost 3 bases and J lost 0, with 9 bases in between. The CDR3 region is CASSPAQVSNQPQHF. The CDR3 nucleotides read TGTGCCAGCTCACCGGCCCAGGTTAGCAATCAGCCCCAGCATTTT. Filled out from reference TRBV18 and TRBJ1-5, the complete variable domain reads NAGVMQNPRHLVRRRGQEARLRCSPMKGHSHVYWYRQLPEEGLKFMVYLQKENIIDESGMPKERFSAEFPKEGPSILRIQQVVRGDSAAYFCASSPAQVSNQPQHFGDGTRLSIL.

The V gene is TRBV19, the J gene TRBJ1-2; D is uncertain. The CDR3 contains 13 residues. Trimming left V 3 bases short and J 4 bases short, with 9 bases between. Germline loops: CDR1 LNHDA, CDR2 SQIVND (reference sequence). The CDR3 DNA sequence: TGTGCCAGTAGTATCTCCGACTTCTATGGCTACACCTTC. Translated: CASSISDFYGYTF.

The chain combines TRBV15 with TRBJ1-2; the D gene is possibly TRBD1 (6 bases). The germline V gene encodes CDR1 LNHNV and CDR2 YYDKDF (reference sequence). Trimming removed 1 base from V and 5 bases from J, with 8 bases in between. The CDR3 extends over 13 amino acids. The CDR3 DNA reads TGTGCCACCAGCAGAGGGACAGATTATGGCTACACCTTC. It specifies CATSRGTDYGYTF.

The chain is built from TRBV7-2 and TRBJ2-3; 14 bases match TRBD2. Trimming took 7 bases from V and 6 from J; bases not matched to a gene: 9. This CDR3 comprises 16 residues. Germline-derived CDR1 and CDR2 are SGHTA and FQGNSA. CDR3 amino acids: CASTQGLAGDPDTQYF. The CDR3 bases are TGTGCCAGCACCCAGGGACTAGCGGGAGATCCCGATACGCAGTATTTT.

This clone came up once. The V gene is TRBV18, the J gene TRBJ1-1; 9 bases agree with TRBD1. The V gene end was trimmed by 6 bases and the J gene end by 9 bases; junction bases not matched to a gene: 8. The length of the CDR3 is 13 residues. Germline V gene lookup returns CDR1 KGHSH and CDR2 LQKENI. CDR3: CASSPEGQGQAFF. As DNA, the CDR3 is TGTGCCAGCTCCCCCGAGGGACAGGGACAAGCTTTCTTT.

This clone was counted a single time. This chain links TRBV3-1 (or the pseudogene TRBV3-2) with TRBJ1-1, with D tentatively TRBD1 (5 bases). The germline V and J ends were trimmed by 6 bases and 5 bases, with 19 bases remaining between them. Germline lookup yields CDR1 LGHDT and CDR2 YNNKEL (reference sequence). CDR3 length equals 15 residues. DNA for the CDR3: TGTGCCAGCAGGAACCTTTGGGGGAAAGAGACTGAAGCTTTCTTT. It translates to CASRNLWGKETEAFF.

The V gene is TRBV6-5, the J gene TRBJ1-6; D possibly corresponds to TRBD1 (5 bases). Looked up from germline, CDR1 is MNHEY and CDR2 is SVGAGI. V lost 4 bases, J lost 4 bases, and 5 bases lay in between. The CDR3 loop spans 13 amino acids. The CDR3 sequence: CASSWGYNSPLHF. CDR3 nucleotides: TGTGCCAGCAGTTGGGGGTATAATTCACCCCTCCACTTT.

The chain employs TRBV6-5 and TRBJ1-6; 8 nucleotides agree with TRBD1. The CDR3 consists of 15 residues. The V gene end was trimmed by 5 bases and the J gene end by 8 bases; junction bases not matched to a gene: 8. Germline values: CDR1 MNHEY, CDR2 SVGAGI. CDR3 bases: TGTGCCAGCAGTAAGGAGGACAGGGTGGATTCACCCCTCCACTTT. It yields the protein CASSKEDRVDSPLHF.

This chain uses TRBV5-1 with TRBJ1-5; 10 bases fit TRBD1. Germline trimming cut 0 bases from V and 7 bases from J; bases unmatched to any gene: 4. Germline CDR1 is SGHRS and CDR2 is YFSETQ. The CDR3 sequence is 15 residues long. CDR3 sequence (DNA): TGCGCCAGCAGCTTGGTGACAGGGGGCGACCAGCCCCAGCATTTT. This sequence encodes CASSLVTGGDQPQHF. The variable domain in full, completed from reference TRBV5-1 and TRBJ1-5, reads KAGVTQTPRYLIKTRGQQVTLSCSPISGHRSVSWYQQTPGQGLQFLFEYFSETQRNKGNFPGRFSGRQFSNSRSEMNVSTLELGDSALYLCASSLVTGGDQPQHFGDGTRLSIL.

This chain joins TRBV6-4 and TRBJ2-6; no clear D gene. Trimming removed 0 bases at V and 0 bases at J, with 3 bases between. Germline V gene data show CDR1 as MRHNA and CDR2 as SNTAGT. This CDR3 has 15 residues. CDR3 nucleotides: TGTGCCAGCAGTGACTCGGACTCTGGGGCCAACGTCCTGACTTTC. It yields the protein CASSDSDSGANVLTF.